This T cell receptor beta chain derives from a study of blood T cells in healthy people across ages. The CDR3 contains 16 residues. Trimming cost V 6 bases and J 6 bases; bases outside gene matches: 13. Germline assignment: CDR1 MNHNS and CDR2 SASEGT. It was with a sample-barcoded 5' primer and a J-beta primer mix that a second PCR of roughly 7 to 11 cycles was run. Via MiXCR, TCRdb re-called the 5' RACE reads, giving one row per CDR3 protein. The data contain approximately 1.5 million distinct CDR3 sequences, roughly 30% of them singletons. The sequence was obtained from a woman aged 25 to 45 in good health. The chain joins TRBV6-1 to TRBJ2-3; 9 positions match TRBD2. What was sequenced was blood. CDR3 in DNA: TGTGCCAGCAGGGCTAGCGGGGACTCCGGAGCGGATACGCAGTATTTT. Translation gives CASRASGDSGADTQYF.